Below are 9 T cell receptor beta chains sequenced from a single sample in a study of cytomegalovirus exposure and HLA in healthy donors. Primers: 60 Vbeta forward and 13 Jbeta reverse. This table comes from immunoSEQ multiplex PCR, and its TCRdb copy is limited to in-frame clones, with some not included. Here the sample spans nearly 200,000 clones, approximately 87% being singletons. Sequencing was performed on PBMCs. These TCRs come from a man aged 25-45 years in good health and CMV-seronegative.

J is TRBJ1-3 and V is TRBV28; D remains ambiguous. Germline V lookup: CDR1 MDHEN, CDR2 SYDVKM. The CDR3 sequence is 13 residues long. Deletions cut 8 bases from V and 5 bases from J, with 13 bases between. Here the CDR3 reads CASGGTPRNTIYF. Written as DNA, the CDR3 is TGTGCCAGCGGCGGTACTCCAAGAAACACCATATATTTT.

This clone was counted only a few times. The chain recombines TRBV27 with TRBJ2-2; 7 bases are shared with TRBD1. Unmatched junction bases numbered 2, after V lost 9 bases and J lost 4 bases. This CDR3 is built from 12 residues. Looked up from germline, CDR1 is MNHEY and CDR2 is SMNVEV (reference sequence). As DNA, the CDR3 is TGTGCCAGTAGACAGGGCACCGGGGAGCTGTTTTTT. As protein: CASRQGTGELFF.

This chain joins TRBV19 and TRBJ1-2; TRBD1 matches at 10 bases. The CDR3 length is 15 residues. Germline V gives CDR1 LNHDA, CDR2 SQIVND (reference sequence). V dropped 6 bases and J dropped 2; count of bases not matched to a gene: 6. The CDR3 coding sequence is TGTGCCAGTAGCCGCCAGGGACAGGGGAACTATGGCTACACCTTC. Translation gives CASSRQGQGNYGYTF.

This chain links TRBV30 with TRBJ2-6; 8 nucleotides agree with TRBD1. The ends lost 1 base at V and 0 bases at J; junction bases unmatched: 5. The V gene's germline CDR1 is GTSNPN and CDR2 SVGIG (reference sequence). This CDR3 is built from 17 residues. The CDR3 loop reads CAWSAQGVSSGANVLTF. The DNA of the CDR3 is TGTGCCTGGAGTGCACAGGGGGTGAGCTCTGGGGCCAACGTCCTGACTTTC.

The chain has TRBV29-1 and TRBJ1-5; no clear D. In germline, CDR1 is SQVTM, CDR2 ANQGSEA. The CDR3 contains 13 residues. Trimming removed 4 bases from V and 2 bases from J, with 9 bases in between. CDR3 in DNA: TGCAGCGTTGTGGACGGGGGCAATCAGCCCCAGCATTTT. Translation gives CSVVDGGNQPQHF. The full variable domain, in which reference TRBV29-1 and TRBJ1-5 provide the parts outside the CDR3, is SAVISQKPSRDICQRGTSLTIQCQVDSQVTMMFWYRQQPGQSLTLIATANQGSEATYESGFVIDKFPISRPNLTFSTLTVSNMSPEDSSIYLCSVVDGGNQPQHFGDGTRLSIL.

V usage is TRBV6-1 and J usage is TRBJ1-2, with a tentative D call TRBD1 (5 bases). CDR1 and CDR2 from the germline V gene are MNHNS and SASEGT. The CDR3 consists of 12 residues. V dropped 7 bases and J dropped 11 bases, with 17 bases sitting between them. The CDR3 is CASTNRQSLYTF. CDR3 in DNA: TGTGCCAGCACAAATCGACAGTCCTTATACACCTTC.

The genes are TRBV10-2 and TRBJ2-7; 8 positions agree with TRBD1. J was trimmed by 5 bases and V by 6 bases; bases with no gene match: 3. This CDR3 spans 12 amino acids. The germline V gene encodes CDR1 WSHSY and CDR2 SAAADI. CDR3 in amino acids: CASSRGLDEQYF. The CDR3 region has the DNA TGCGCCAGCAGCAGGGGGCTCGACGAGCAGTACTTC.

This clone came up once. The chain employs TRBV9 and TRBJ1-1; possibly TRBD1 for D (5 bases). Trimming removed 2 bases at V and 0 bases at J, with 20 bases between. In germline, CDR1 is SGDLS, CDR2 YYNGEE. CDR3 length: 18 residues. CDR3 DNA: TGTGCCAGCAGCGTTTGGTCGGGGGTCGGGAGGGTGAACACTGAAGCTTTCTTT. Its protein product is CASSVWSGVGRVNTEAFF.

This clone was recorded only once. The chain is built from TRBV19 and TRBJ2-3; weak D call: TRBD1 (6 bases). CDR1 is LNHDA and CDR2 is SQIVND in the germline V gene (reference sequence). This CDR3 region has 13 residues. Trimming took off 6 bases at V and 15 bases at J, with 22 bases between the two ends. The CDR3, as DNA: TGTGCCAGTAGCTCCACCGACAGGCCCCGGGATTATTTT. Translation gives CASSSTDRPRDYF. Drawing the rest from reference TRBV19 and TRBJ2-3, the complete variable domain is DGGITQSPKYLFRKEGQNVTLSCEQNLNHDAMYWYRQDPGQGLRLIYYSQIVNDFQKGDIAEGYSVSREKKESFPLTVTSAQKNPTAFYLCASSSTDRPRDYFGPGTRLTVL.